Sequencing of this TCR beta chain was carried out in a study of cytomegalovirus exposure and HLA in healthy donors. General study results and limits: A later analysis reportedly found that, within productive TCRs, an Asian-associated ancestry cluster had fewer N-insertions than the mean observed across the roughly 730 donors.

With respect to this clone: The antigen is undetermined.

The PCR made use of 60 Vbeta and 13 Jbeta primers. Method: immunoSEQ multiplex PCR; TCRdb's copy keeps in-frame clones and lacks some. Of about 95,000 clones in the sample, 77% were seen once. The CDR3 has 16 amino acids. The ends lost 4 bases at V and 5 bases at J; junction bases unmatched: 10. Germline V CDR1 and CDR2: LGHNA, YNFKEQ. V gene TRBV4-2 combines with J gene TRBJ2-5, with 10 bases matching TRBD2. The source of this sequence is a woman aged 40 to 50 in good health and CMV-seronegative. Input material: PBMCs. CDR3 region: CASSPERGGLGETQYF. CDR3 nucleotide sequence: TGTGCCAGCAGCCCTGAGCGGGGGGGCCTCGGGGAGACCCAGTACTTC.